This TCR beta chain was captured in a study of low-dose radiotherapy and immunotherapy resistance in tumors. As for time point: after trial treatment. Treatment meaning: LDRT plus nivolumab, ipilimumab, low-dose cyclophosphamide and aspirin (RACIN trial). Each donor was administered nivolumab, ipilimumab, aspirin, low-dose cyclophosphamide and low-dose radiotherapy. Eligible patients had advanced solid tumors lacking tumor-infiltrating lymphocytes. The CDR3 is 15 residues long. The germline CDR1 and CDR2 sequences are MGHRA and YSYEKL. Both TCRalpha and TCRbeta chains were reverse transcribed with V-gene-specific primers. TCRs underwent 15 to 20 PCR cycles of amplification with a constant-region primer and V-primer adapter. MiXCR was run by TCRdb on the reads, yielding one entry per CDR3 protein. The sample has 95,000 to 100,000 distinct CDR3 sequences, less than 25% seen once. Worth noting for this clonotype: An end of the junction differs from the germline gene, which may be a read error.

Source: PBMCs, taken after low-dose radiotherapy plus immunotherapy. The source is a male donor with prostate cancer. V gene TRBV4-1 combines with J gene TRBJ2-7; TRBD1 matches at 10 bases. The CDR3 DNA reads TGTGCCAGCAGCCCAGGGACAGGGGCCAGCTACGAGCAGTACTTC. Translating gives CASSPGTGASYEQYF.